The 26 T cell receptor beta chains below come from one sample, sequenced in a study of blood T cell repertoires in COVID-19 (TCRdb year 2020). Receptor libraries were prepared by the immunoSEQ multiplex PCR assay. TCRdb's version of the immuneACCESS table is confined to in-frame rearrangements and falls short of the full clone set. An unresolved V gene accounts for under half of the shortfall where checked; the remainder is of unknown origin. For this sample there are 200,000 to 250,000 clones; about 78% appear just once. Approximately 7.2% of the sample comes from the top ten. The sample comprised peripheral blood. All receptors come from a woman in her 70s with acute or convalescent COVID-19.

The chain uses TRBV7-2 and TRBJ2-5; D uncertain. Germline V gene lookup returns CDR1 SGHTA and CDR2 FQGNSA. The CDR3 contains 14 residues. Trimming cost V 1 base and J 3 bases, with 9 bases left between them. The CDR3 sequence: CASSLVTPEETQYF. In nucleotides, the CDR3 is TGTGCCAGCAGCTTAGTTACTCCCGAAGAGACCCAGTACTTC.

CDR3 amino acids: CASIGFREGNTEAFF. The CDR3 DNA reads as TGTGCCAGCATAGGTTTCAGGGAGGGGAACACTGAAGCTTTCTTT. The chain employs TRBV6-5 and TRBJ1-1; TRBD1 might be the D (5 bases). This CDR3 contains 15 residues. V was clipped by 7 bases and J by 1 base, with 16 bases between them. Germline loops: CDR1 MNHEY, CDR2 SVGAGI.

The chain carries TRBV2 and TRBJ2-5; the D is unclear. V lost 3 bases and J lost 5, with 4 bases in between. Germline V CDR1 and CDR2: SNHLY, FYNNEI. The CDR3 loop spans 11 amino acids. The CDR3 DNA reads as TGTGCCAGCAGTGAGGAGGAGACCCAGTACTTC. It encodes CASSEEETQYF.

The V gene is TRBV5-6, the J gene TRBJ1-6; the D gene is possibly TRBD1 (5 bases). The CDR3 runs to 16 residues. Per germline, CDR1 SGHDT and CDR2 YYEEEE. V was clipped by 1 base and J by 0 bases, with 8 bases between them. CDR3 sequence reads: CASSLRRGSYNSPLHF. In nucleotides, the CDR3 is TGTGCCAGCAGCTTGAGGAGGGGCTCCTATAATTCACCCCTCCACTTT. Full variable domain (missing parts from reference TRBV5-6 and TRBJ1-6): DAGVTQSPTHLIKTRGQQVTLRCSPKSGHDTVSWYQQALGQGPQFIFQYYEEEERQRGNFPDRFSGHQFPNYSSELNVNALLLGDSALYLCASSLRRGSYNSPLHFGNGTRLTVT.

This chain joins TRBV11-1 and TRBJ2-3; 8 bases agree with TRBD2. CDR1 SGHAT and CDR2 FQDESV come from the germline V gene (reference sequence). Unmatched junction bases numbered 3, after V lost 3 bases and J lost 1 base. This CDR3 has 15 amino acids. CDR3 bases: TGTGCCAGCAGCTTCGCGGGAGGAGGCACAGATACGCAGTATTTT. It yields the protein CASSFAGGGTDTQYF.

The CDR3: CASSYLEGTEAFF. The CDR3 DNA sequence: TGTGCCAGCAGTTACCTTGAGGGCACTGAAGCTTTCTTT. The chain employs TRBV11-2 and TRBJ1-1; D not certain. CDR3 size: 13 residues. The V end was cut by 6 bases, the J end by 4 bases, with 12 bases between. Germline V gives CDR1 SGHAT, CDR2 FQNNGV.

The chain combines TRBV5-1 with TRBJ2-7; 11 nucleotides match TRBD1. Germline assignment: CDR1 SGHRS and CDR2 YFSETQ. The trim removed 0 bases at V and 1 base at J, leaving 3 bases unmatched. CDR3 size: 16 residues. The CDR3 region has the DNA TGCGCCAGCAGCTTGGGGACAGGGGGCTGGTCCTACGAGCAGTACTTC. Translated, it gives CASSLGTGGWSYEQYF. The full variable domain, its missing parts supplied by reference TRBV5-1 and TRBJ2-7, is KAGVTQTPRYLIKTRGQQVTLSCSPISGHRSVSWYQQTPGQGLQFLFEYFSETQRNKGNFPGRFSGRQFSNSRSEMNVSTLELGDSALYLCASSLGTGGWSYEQYFGPGTRLTVT.

The chain is built from TRBV5-1 and TRBJ2-1; 12 positions agree with TRBD2. Germline CDR1 reads SGHRS; CDR2 reads YFSETQ. V shed 3 bases and J 7 bases; nucleotides not matched to a gene: 5. This CDR3 is built from 15 residues. Here the CDR3 reads CASSSGLAGRNEQFF. The CDR3 bases are TGCGCCAGCAGCTCCGGACTAGCGGGGAGGAATGAGCAGTTCTTC.

The chain employs TRBV9 and TRBJ1-5, with D maybe TRBD1 (5 bases). CDR1 and CDR2 from the germline V gene are SGDLS and YYNGEE. V lost 10 bases, J lost 3 bases, and 11 bases lay in between. This CDR3 has 12 residues. The CDR3 reads CAGGANNQPQHF. As DNA, the CDR3 is TGTGCCGGAGGGGCGAACAATCAGCCCCAGCATTTT.

This chain connects TRBV7-3 to TRBJ2-7, with D tentatively TRBD2 (6 bases). V was clipped by 1 base and J by 6 bases, with 13 bases between them. Germline loops: CDR1 SGHTA, CDR2 FQGTGA. CDR3 size: 14 residues. The CDR3 DNA reads TGTGCCAGCAGCTTAAAAGGAGGGGTCGGCGAGCAGTACTTC. Translating gives CASSLKGGVGEQYF.

The J gene is TRBJ1-1, the V gene TRBV19; possible D gene TRBD1, 5 bases. Deletions cut 4 bases from V and 7 bases from J, with 19 bases between. The CDR3 runs 15 residues. Germline values: CDR1 LNHDA, CDR2 SQIVND (reference sequence). CDR3 nucleotide sequence: TGTGCCAGTAGTACCTGGACGGCGGGGGTAGGTGAAGCTTTCTTT. This codes for CASSTWTAGVGEAFF. Variable domain in full (rest from reference TRBV19 and TRBJ1-1): DGGITQSPKYLFRKEGQNVTLSCEQNLNHDAMYWYRQDPGQGLRLIYYSQIVNDFQKGDIAEGYSVSREKKESFPLTVTSAQKNPTAFYLCASSTWTAGVGEAFFGQGTRLTVV.

This clone has just one count. The chain recombines TRBV6-5 with TRBJ1-2; D unclear. The CDR3 runs to 15 residues. Trimming removed 2 bases from V and 0 bases from J, with 10 bases in between. Germline CDR1 is MNHEY and CDR2 is SVGAGI. In DNA form, the CDR3 reads TGTGCCAGCAGTTACGCTCGGGGAACTAACTATGGCTACACCTTC. Amino acid sequence: CASSYARGTNYGYTF.

J is TRBJ1-1 and V is TRBV3-1 (or the pseudogene TRBV3-2); no reliable D call. The V end lost 4 bases, the J end lost 4 bases, and 16 bases lay between the germline ends. Germline V gives CDR1 LGHDT, CDR2 YNNKEL (reference sequence). CDR3 length: 15 residues. In DNA form, the CDR3 reads TGTGCCAGCAGCCCCCAAGGAGAGGGAGGCACTGAAGCTTTCTTT. It encodes CASSPQGEGGTEAFF.

The J gene is TRBJ2-3, the V gene TRBV5-1; D remains ambiguous. V was cut by 4 bases and J by 1 base, with 13 bases left in between. The length of the CDR3 is 15 residues. CDR1 is SGHRS and CDR2 is YFSETQ in the germline V gene. As DNA, the CDR3 is TGCGCCAGCAGCCTGCTCGGGTCGGGCACAGATACGCAGTATTTT. Its protein is CASSLLGSGTDTQYF. The full variable domain, rest sourced from reference TRBV5-1 and TRBJ2-3, is KAGVTQTPRYLIKTRGQQVTLSCSPISGHRSVSWYQQTPGQGLQFLFEYFSETQRNKGNFPGRFSGRQFSNSRSEMNVSTLELGDSALYLCASSLLGSGTDTQYFGPGTRLTVL.

The chain links TRBV4-1 to TRBJ1-1; D might be TRBD1 (6 bases). Deletions cut 4 bases from V and 0 bases from J, with 12 bases between. Germline V gene lookup returns CDR1 MGHRA and CDR2 YSYEKL. The CDR3 length is 15 residues. CDR3 DNA sequence: TGCGCCAGCAGCCCCCGGGACAATTTGAACACTGAAGCTTTCTTT. Amino acid sequence: CASSPRDNLNTEAFF.

V is TRBV14 and J is TRBJ1-2, with D perhaps TRBD1 (6 bases). The CDR3 totals 16 residues. Germline V CDR1 and CDR2: SGHDN, FVKESK. V gave up 4 bases and J gave up 8 bases, with 23 bases separating them. The CDR3 DNA follows: TGTGCCAGCAGCCTACTGGACAGCGGTCCCTTAGGAGGCTACACCTTC. Its translation: CASSLLDSGPLGGYTF.

CDR3 protein: CASSQDTGGAEAFF. The CDR3 DNA is TGTGCCAGCAGCCAAGATACCGGGGGGGCTGAAGCTTTCTTT. V usage is TRBV3-1 (or the pseudogene TRBV3-2) and J usage is TRBJ1-1; perhaps TRBD1 as D (5 bases). Between the trimmed V and J ends, which lost 0 bases and 6 bases, there was a span of 11 bases. Germline V lookup: CDR1 LGHDT, CDR2 YNNKEL (reference sequence). The CDR3 loop spans 14 amino acids.

This clone was counted only a few times. V usage is TRBV6-5 and J usage is TRBJ2-2; TRBD1 agrees at 9 bases. The germline V gene has CDR1 MNHEY and CDR2 SVGAGI. V shed 2 bases and J 7 bases; nucleotides not matched to a gene: 5. The CDR3 contains 15 residues. This CDR3 reads CASSYPGTGHGELFF. CDR3 DNA sequence: TGTGCCAGCAGTTACCCCGGGACAGGGCACGGGGAGCTGTTTTTT.

This clone was seen a few times. This chain connects TRBV7-2 to TRBJ2-7; 15 bases map to TRBD2. J gave up 0 bases and V 4 bases, and 10 bases lay outside the gene matches. CDR1 and CDR2 (germline): SGHTA, FQGNSA. The CDR3 is 19 residues long. CDR3 sequence (DNA): TGTGCCAGCAGCTGGCCACCCGGGACTAGCGGGGGGAGCTCCTACGAGCAGTACTTC. This sequence encodes CASSWPPGTSGGSSYEQYF.

This clone was observed once. V gene TRBV4-3 combines with J gene TRBJ1-4; possible D gene TRBD1, 5 bases. This CDR3 region has 15 residues. The V end was cut by 1 base, the J end by 7 bases, with 13 bases between. Germline CDR1 reads LGHNA; CDR2 reads YSLEER. CDR3 DNA: TGCGCCAGCAGCCAAGGGGGAGGGGCAGGTGAAAAACTGTTTTTT. The encoded protein is CASSQGGGAGEKLFF.

In this sample, this clone turned up a few times. The genes are TRBV9 and TRBJ1-1; weak D call: TRBD1 (5 bases). Germline CDR1 reads SGDLS; CDR2 reads YYNGEE. The V gene lost 4 bases and the J gene lost 0 bases, with 13 bases spanning the gap. This CDR3 comprises 15 residues. The CDR3 DNA follows: TGTGCCAGCAGCCCTGGGGGGGGAATGAACACTGAAGCTTTCTTT. Translating it yields CASSPGGGMNTEAFF. Supplemented by reference TRBV9 and TRBJ1-1, the full variable domain reads DSGVTQTPKHLITATGQRVTLRCSPRSGDLSVYWYQQSLDQGLQFLIQYYNGEERAKGNILERFSAQQFPDLHSELNLSSLELGDSALYFCASSPGGGMNTEAFFGQGTRLTVV.

The chain is built from TRBV9 and TRBJ2-5; tentatively, D is TRBD1 (5 bases). Germline CDR1 and CDR2: SGDLS and YYNGEE. V was trimmed by 0 bases and J by 2 bases, leaving 8 bases between them. This CDR3 contains 14 residues. The CDR3 nucleotides are TGTGCCAGCAGCGTAGCCCAGGGACAAGAGACCCAGTACTTC. The encoded protein is CASSVAQGQETQYF.

V usage is TRBV18 and J usage is TRBJ2-7; TRBD1 is a possible D gene (5 bases). The V end was cut by 3 bases, the J end by 4 bases, with 10 bases between. The CDR3 consists of 13 residues. Germline CDR1 and CDR2: KGHSH and LQKENI. CDR3 nucleotide sequence: TGTGCCAGCTCACCCGGCAGGGAATACGAGCAGTACGTC. Its protein product is CASSPGREYEQYV.

The V call is TRBV12-3 or TRBV12-4, the J call TRBJ2-3, with D unresolved. V lost 5 bases, J lost 4 bases, and 10 bases lay in between. The CDR3 runs 13 residues. The CDR3 reads CASSPQQADTQYF. CDR3 nucleotide sequence: TGTGCCAGCAGTCCGCAGCAGGCAGATACGCAGTATTTT.

The gene calls are TRBV5-1 and TRBJ1-2; D is undetermined. The CDR3 covers 13 residues. V was trimmed by 0 bases and J by 6 bases, leaving 9 bases between them. Germline-derived CDR1 and CDR2 are SGHRS and YFSETQ. CDR3: CASSLDTVDGYTF. In DNA form, the CDR3 reads TGCGCCAGCAGCTTGGATACAGTGGATGGCTACACCTTC.

The chain recombines TRBV19 with TRBJ2-1; the D gene is possibly TRBD2 (5 bases). The ends were cut back, 3 bases at V and 0 bases at J, with 9 bases in the middle. The CDR3 runs to 15 residues. Per the germline V gene, CDR1 is LNHDA and CDR2 is SQIVND (reference sequence). The CDR3 loop is CASSMEVSSYNEQFF. CDR3 sequence (DNA): TGTGCCAGTAGTATGGAGGTGAGCTCCTACAATGAGCAGTTCTTC.